One sample yielded the 6 T cell receptor beta chains listed below, sequenced in a study of cytomegalovirus exposure and HLA in healthy donors. Using immunoSEQ multiplex PCR, the repertoire was profiled, and TCRdb retains in-frame clones only, with some absent. The table shows about 250,000 clones, with roughly 90% occurring only once. Sequenced sample: PBMCs. The origin of the receptors is a man between 18 and 29 years old in good health and CMV-seropositive.

The chain employs TRBV5-1 and TRBJ1-1; D gene unclear. Germline CDR1 and CDR2: SGHRS and YFSETQ. V lost 0 bases, J lost 0 bases, and 9 bases lay in between. The length of the CDR3 is 15 residues. This CDR3 is CASSLARPMNTEAFF. The DNA for the CDR3 is TGCGCCAGCAGCTTGGCCAGGCCCATGAACACTGAAGCTTTCTTT.

The genes are TRBV27 and TRBJ1-5; D remains unclear. V was cut by 3 bases and J by 4 bases, with 7 bases left in between. CDR1 is MNHEY, CDR2 SMNVEV, per germline (reference sequence). CDR3 length: 13 residues. CDR3 bases: TGTGCCAGCAGTTTTGCGGGAAATCAGCCCCAGCATTTT. It is translated as CASSFAGNQPQHF.

The chain has TRBV30 and TRBJ2-7; D perhaps matches TRBD1 (5 bases). Per germline, CDR1 GTSNPN and CDR2 SVGIG (reference sequence). The CDR3 length is 14 residues. V was pared by 1 base and J by 0 bases, with 10 bases between. Here the CDR3 DNA reads TGTGCCTGGAGTGCTGGGGCAGTCTCCTACGAGCAGTACTTC. Residues: CAWSAGAVSYEQYF.

This chain links TRBV15 with TRBJ2-7; 7 bases fit TRBD2. CDR1 is LNHNV, CDR2 YYDKDF, per germline (reference sequence). Trimming at V came to 4 bases and at J to 2 bases, leaving 11 bases not matched to a gene. The CDR3 runs to 16 residues. This CDR3 reads CATSTPGLAVTYEQYF. For the CDR3, the DNA is TGTGCCACCAGCACCCCCGGCCTAGCGGTAACCTACGAGCAGTACTTC. Drawing the rest from reference TRBV15 and TRBJ2-7, the complete variable domain is DAMVIQNPRYQVTQFGKPVTLSCSQTLNHNVMYWYQQKSSQAPKLLFHYYDKDFNNEADTPDNFQSRRPNTSFCFLDIRSPGLGDTAMYLCATSTPGLAVTYEQYFGPGTRLTVT.

The rearrangement uses TRBV5-1 and TRBJ1-4; D unclear. The CDR3 loop spans 15 amino acids. Germline V gene lookup returns CDR1 SGHRS and CDR2 YFSETQ. V lost 6 bases, J lost 5 bases, and 17 bases lay in between. The CDR3 nucleotides are TGCGCCAGCACCTCCGCTGGACTACGAAATGAAAAACTGTTTTTT. Residues: CASTSAGLRNEKLFF.

This clone was observed a single time. The V gene is TRBV13, the J gene TRBJ2-7; D possibly corresponds to TRBD1 (6 bases). Between the trimmed V and J ends, which lost 5 bases and 4 bases, there was a span of 18 bases. The CDR3 has 15 residues. Germline values: CDR1 PRHDT, CDR2 FYEKMQ (reference sequence). The CDR3 here is CASSAQGRSGYEQYF. CDR3 bases: TGTGCCAGCAGCGCACAGGGTCGGTCGGGGTACGAGCAGTACTTC.